The subject of this entry is one TCR beta chain. What it binds is unknown. The sample originates from a study of monozygotic twins with inflammatory bowel disease. Study-level results: Especially where disease activity was present, IBD patients had fewer clonotypes in common with others than healthy twins did. Support for any single strong IBD-associated signal or clonotype was not found.

cDNA encoding TCRalpha and TCRbeta underwent two nested PCRs of roughly 15 and 9 cycles, each of which was followed by bead purification. TCRdb reprocessed the 5' RACE reads and reports one entry per CDR3 protein, with no DNA. The sample includes 200,000 to 250,000 distinct CDR3 sequences. This CDR3 contains 11 residues. Germline V CDR1 and CDR2: MDHEN, SYDVKM. This chain links TRBV28 with TRBJ1-5; the D gene TCRdb calls, TRBD1, cannot be checked with no DNA. Sequences were obtained from blood. This clonotype was obtained from a human donor with ulcerative colitis or Crohn's disease, or a healthy co-twin of an affected twin (not recorded which). CDR3 region: CASTRDQPQHF.